Many counts were recorded for the clone carrying this T cell receptor (beta chain). TCRdb re-analysed the 5' RACE reads in MiXCR, keeping a single row per CDR3 protein. The repertoire includes about 68,000 distinct CDR3 sequences, about a tenth of them detected once, and 6.4% sits in the top ten. The record originates from a study of early T cells in non-severe SARS-CoV-2 infection. This sequence originates from an adult who was a healthcare worker with PCR-confirmed SARS-CoV-2 infection or an uninfected control (not recorded which). The sample taken for sequencing was whole blood.

The CDR3 is CSARDVEGFGEKLFF. For the CDR3, the DNA is TGCAGTGCTAGAGACGTAGAGGGGTTCGGTGAAAAACTGTTTTTT. The chain carries TRBV20-1 and TRBJ1-4, with D tentatively TRBD1 (5 bases). The CDR3 extends over 15 amino acids. V lost 0 bases and J lost 7, with 15 bases in between. Per germline, CDR1 DFQATT and CDR2 SNEGSKA (reference sequence).